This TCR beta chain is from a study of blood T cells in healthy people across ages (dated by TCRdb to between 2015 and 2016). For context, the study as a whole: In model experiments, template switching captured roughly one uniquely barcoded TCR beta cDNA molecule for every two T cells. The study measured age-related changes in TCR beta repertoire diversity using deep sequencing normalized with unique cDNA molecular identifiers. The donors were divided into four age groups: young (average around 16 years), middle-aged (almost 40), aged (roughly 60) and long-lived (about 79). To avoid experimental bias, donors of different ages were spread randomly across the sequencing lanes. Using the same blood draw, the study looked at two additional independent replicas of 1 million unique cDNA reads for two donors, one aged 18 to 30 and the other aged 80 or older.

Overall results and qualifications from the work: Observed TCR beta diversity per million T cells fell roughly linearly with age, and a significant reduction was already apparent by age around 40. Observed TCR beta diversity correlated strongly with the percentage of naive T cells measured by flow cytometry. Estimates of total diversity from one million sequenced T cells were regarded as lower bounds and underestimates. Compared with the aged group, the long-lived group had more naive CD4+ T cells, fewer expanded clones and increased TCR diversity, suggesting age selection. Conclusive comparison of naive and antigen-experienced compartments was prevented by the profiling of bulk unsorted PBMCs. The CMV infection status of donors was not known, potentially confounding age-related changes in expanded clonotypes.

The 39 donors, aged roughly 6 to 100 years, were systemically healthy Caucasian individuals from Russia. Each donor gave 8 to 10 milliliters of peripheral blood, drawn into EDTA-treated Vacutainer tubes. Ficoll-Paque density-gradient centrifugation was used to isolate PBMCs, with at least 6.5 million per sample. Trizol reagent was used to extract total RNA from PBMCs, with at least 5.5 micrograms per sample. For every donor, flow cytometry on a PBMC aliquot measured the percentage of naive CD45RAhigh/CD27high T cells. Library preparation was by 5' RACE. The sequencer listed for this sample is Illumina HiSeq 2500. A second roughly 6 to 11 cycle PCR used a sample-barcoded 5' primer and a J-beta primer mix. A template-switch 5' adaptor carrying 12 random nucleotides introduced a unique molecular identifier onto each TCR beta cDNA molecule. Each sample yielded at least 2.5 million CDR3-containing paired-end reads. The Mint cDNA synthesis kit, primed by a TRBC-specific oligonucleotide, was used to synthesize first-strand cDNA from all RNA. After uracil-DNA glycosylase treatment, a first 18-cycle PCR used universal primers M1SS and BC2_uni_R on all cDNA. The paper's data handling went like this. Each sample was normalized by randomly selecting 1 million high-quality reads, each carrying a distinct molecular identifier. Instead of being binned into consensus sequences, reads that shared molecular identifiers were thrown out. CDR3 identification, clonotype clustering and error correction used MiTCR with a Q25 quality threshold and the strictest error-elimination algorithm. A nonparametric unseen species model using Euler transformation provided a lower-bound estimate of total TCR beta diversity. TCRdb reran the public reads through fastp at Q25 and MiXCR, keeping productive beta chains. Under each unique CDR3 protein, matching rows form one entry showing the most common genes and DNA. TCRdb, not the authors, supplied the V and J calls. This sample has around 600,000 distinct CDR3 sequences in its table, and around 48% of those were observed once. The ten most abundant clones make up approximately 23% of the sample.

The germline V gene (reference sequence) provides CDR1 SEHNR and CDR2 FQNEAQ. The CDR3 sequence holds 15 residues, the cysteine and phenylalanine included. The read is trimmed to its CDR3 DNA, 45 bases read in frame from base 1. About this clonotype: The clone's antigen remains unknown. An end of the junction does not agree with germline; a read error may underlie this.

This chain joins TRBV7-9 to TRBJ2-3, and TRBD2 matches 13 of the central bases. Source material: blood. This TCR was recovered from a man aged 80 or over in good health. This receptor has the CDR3 CAGSPTSGGADTQYF. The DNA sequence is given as TGTGCCGGCAGTCCTACTAGCGGGGGGGCAGATACGCAGTATTTT.